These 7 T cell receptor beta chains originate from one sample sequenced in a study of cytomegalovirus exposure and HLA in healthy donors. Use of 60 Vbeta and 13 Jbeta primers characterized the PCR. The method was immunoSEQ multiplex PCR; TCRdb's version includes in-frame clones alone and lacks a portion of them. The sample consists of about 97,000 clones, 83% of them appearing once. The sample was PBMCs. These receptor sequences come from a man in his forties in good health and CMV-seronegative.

CDR3 sequence: CASTQGSGNTIYF. CDR3 bases: TGTGCCAGCACCCAGGGATCTGGAAACACCATATATTTT. This sequence joins TRBV7-3 and TRBJ1-3; TRBD1 is a possible D gene (5 bases). Trimming removed 7 bases at V and 1 base at J, with 8 bases between. Per germline, CDR1 SGHTA and CDR2 FQGTGA. The CDR3 is 13 amino acids.

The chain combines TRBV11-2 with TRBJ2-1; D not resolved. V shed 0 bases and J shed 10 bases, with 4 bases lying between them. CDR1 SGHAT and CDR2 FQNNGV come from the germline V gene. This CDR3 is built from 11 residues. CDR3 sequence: CASSLDREQFF. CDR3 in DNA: TGTGCCAGCAGCTTAGATCGGGAGCAGTTCTTC.

The CDR3 protein is CASSLLGFSEDTQYF. CDR3 sequence (DNA): TGCGCCAGCAGCTTATTGGGTTTTAGCGAAGATACGCAGTATTTT. The chain carries TRBV5-1 and TRBJ2-3, with TRBD2 as a possible D gene (5 bases). The V gene lost 2 bases and the J gene lost 5 bases, with 15 bases spanning the gap. Germline-derived CDR1 and CDR2 are SGHRS and YFSETQ. This CDR3 has 15 residues.

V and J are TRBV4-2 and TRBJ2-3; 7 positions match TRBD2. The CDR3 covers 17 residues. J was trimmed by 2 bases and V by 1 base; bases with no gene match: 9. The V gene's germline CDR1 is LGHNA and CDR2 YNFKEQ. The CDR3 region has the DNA TGTGCCAGCAGCCAAGTCCGCACCGGGGGGACCACAGATACGCAGTATTTT. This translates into CASSQVRTGGTTDTQYF.

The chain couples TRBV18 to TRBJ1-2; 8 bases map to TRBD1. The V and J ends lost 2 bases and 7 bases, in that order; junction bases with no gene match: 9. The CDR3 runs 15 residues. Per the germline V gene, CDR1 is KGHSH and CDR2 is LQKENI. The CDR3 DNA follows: TGTGCCAGCTCACCATCCGGACAGGGTGGTGGTGGCTACACCTTC. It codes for CASSPSGQGGGGYTF. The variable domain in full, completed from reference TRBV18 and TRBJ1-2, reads NAGVMQNPRHLVRRRGQEARLRCSPMKGHSHVYWYRQLPEEGLKFMVYLQKENIIDESGMPKERFSAEFPKEGPSILRIQQVVRGDSAAYFCASSPSGQGGGGYTFGSGTRLTVV.

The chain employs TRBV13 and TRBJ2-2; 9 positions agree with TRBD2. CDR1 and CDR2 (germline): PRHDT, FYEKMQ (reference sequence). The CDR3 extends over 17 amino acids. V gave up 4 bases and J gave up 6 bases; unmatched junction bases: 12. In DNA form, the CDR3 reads TGTGCCAGCAGCTCCTCGGGTAGCGGGGGACCGGCCGGGGAGCTGTTTTTT. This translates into CASSSSGSGGPAGELFF. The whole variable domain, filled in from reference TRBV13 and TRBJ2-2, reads AAGVIQSPRHLIKEKRETATLKCYPIPRHDTVYWYQQGPGQDPQFLISFYEKMQSDKGSIPDRFSAQQFSDYHSELNMSSLELGDSALYFCASSSSGSGGPAGELFFGEGSRLTVL.

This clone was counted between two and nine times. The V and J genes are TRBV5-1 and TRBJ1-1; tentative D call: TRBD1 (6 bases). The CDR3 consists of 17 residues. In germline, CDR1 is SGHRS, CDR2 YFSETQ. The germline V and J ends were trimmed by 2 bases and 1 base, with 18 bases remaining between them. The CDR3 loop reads CASSFRGRIRENTEAFF. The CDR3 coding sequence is TGCGCCAGCAGCTTCAGGGGACGGATAAGGGAGAACACTGAAGCTTTCTTT.